This T cell receptor (beta chain) derives from a study of T cell responses to AZD1222 COVID-19 vaccine. Study-level findings and limits: Baseline seropositivity characterized only six AZD1222 recipients. Clonal diversity may have been underestimated, and the donors were mostly white British, with more females than males.

For this clone: What it binds is unknown.

The repertoire was sequenced with immunoSEQ multiplex PCR; TCRdb's copy has only in-frame clones and lacks some. The sample has 75,000 to 90,000 clones, 92% seen once. The CDR3 contains 14 residues. The germline CDR1 and CDR2 sequences are LNHDA and SQIVND (reference sequence). V gave up 6 bases and J gave up 0 bases, with 9 bases separating them. The sample was peripheral blood, taken 28 days after the second AZD1222 dose. The gene calls are TRBV19 and TRBJ2-1; D not certain. The source of this sequence is an adult who received the AZD1222 COVID-19 vaccine. CDR3 sequence: CASRAPSSYNEQFF. CDR3 nucleotide sequence: TGTGCCAGTAGAGCCCCTTCCTCCTACAATGAGCAGTTCTTC.